The clone carrying this T cell receptor beta chain was seen more than once but under ten times. The data are from a study of blood T cell repertoires in COVID-19. How the authors handled the data: For nucleated cells, counts were estimated from reference gene primer amplification. Assay used: immunoSEQ multiplex PCR; TCRdb lists only in-frame clones, some missing. The DNA was the basis for D and trimming; V, J and clone size are from that table. The table has about 140,000 clones, 75% to 80% seen once. Germline V lookup: CDR1 MGHDK, CDR2 SYGVNS. This CDR3 is built from 14 residues. V dropped 6 bases and J dropped 8; count of bases not matched to a gene: 9. Clinical histories supplied by participants themselves formed the basis of cohort assignment.

The V call is TRBV25-1, the J call TRBJ1-4; 7 positions agree with TRBD1. The TCR originated in a woman between 50 and 59 years old who had recovered from COVID-19. The specimen was PBMCs or T cells enriched from blood (not recorded which). The DNA of the CDR3 is TGTGCCAGCAGCCCTCCCCAGGGGGGAGAAAAACTGTTTTTT. Protein sequence: CASSPPQGGEKLFF. The entire variable domain, with the rest obtained from reference TRBV25-1 and TRBJ1-4, is as follows: EADIYQTPRYLVIGTGKKITLECSQTMGHDKMYWYQQDPGMELHLIHYSYGVNSTEKGDLSSESTVSRIRTEHFPLTLESARPSHTSQYLCASSPPQGGEKLFFGSGTQLSVL.